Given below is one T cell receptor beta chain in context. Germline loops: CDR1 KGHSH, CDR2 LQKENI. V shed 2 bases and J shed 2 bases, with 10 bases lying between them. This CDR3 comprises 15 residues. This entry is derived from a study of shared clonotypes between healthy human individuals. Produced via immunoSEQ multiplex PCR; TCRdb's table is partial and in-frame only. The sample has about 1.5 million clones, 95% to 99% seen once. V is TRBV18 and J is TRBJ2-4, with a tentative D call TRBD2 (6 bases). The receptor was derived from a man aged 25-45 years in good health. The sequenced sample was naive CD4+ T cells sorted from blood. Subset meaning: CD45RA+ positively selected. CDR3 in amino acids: CASSPVTSPKNIQYF. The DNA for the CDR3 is TGTGCCAGCTCACCAGTGACTAGTCCCAAAAACATTCAGTACTTC.